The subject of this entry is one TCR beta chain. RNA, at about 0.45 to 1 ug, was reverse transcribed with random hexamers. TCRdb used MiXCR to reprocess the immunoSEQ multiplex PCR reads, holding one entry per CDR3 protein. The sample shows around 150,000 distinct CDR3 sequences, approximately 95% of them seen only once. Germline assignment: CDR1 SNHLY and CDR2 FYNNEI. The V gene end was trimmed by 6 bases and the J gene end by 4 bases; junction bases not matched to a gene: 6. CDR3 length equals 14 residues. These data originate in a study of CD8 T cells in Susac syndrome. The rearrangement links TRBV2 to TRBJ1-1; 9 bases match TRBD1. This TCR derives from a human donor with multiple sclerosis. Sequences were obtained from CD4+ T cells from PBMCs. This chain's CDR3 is CASSPDRGGTEAFF. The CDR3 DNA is TGTGCCAGCAGCCCCGACAGGGGGGGCACTGAAGCTTTCTTT.